A selection of T cell receptor beta chains follows, all from one sample in a study of blood T cell repertoires in COVID-19. TCRdb's table, derived via immunoSEQ multiplex PCR, lists solely in-frame clones and lacks some. The data show 150,000 or so clones, with about 79% seen just once and around 6.7% held by the top ten. Specimen: peripheral blood. The receptor source for this set is a woman aged 45-59 years in a cohort sampled during active or convalescent COVID-19. The CDR3 runs from the conserved cysteine through the conserved F or W. A D gene is named only where the DNA matches it firmly. Clone size is stated in some rows and not others, as once, few, many or a class when expanded.

size	V	D	J	CDR3	DNA
-	TRBV4-3	TRBD1	TRBJ2-7	CASSPGTGWEGEQYF	TGCGCCAGCAGCCCCGGGACAGGGTGGGAAGGTGAGCAGTACTTC
-	TRBV7-2	-	TRBJ2-7	CASSPGGAGSYEQYF	TGTGCCAGCAGCCCTGGAGGGGCAGGCTCCTACGAGCAGTACTTC
-	TRBV4-1	-	TRBJ1-1	CASSRGQRNTEAFF	TGCGCCAGCAGCCGCGGACAAAGGAACACTGAAGCTTTCTTT
-	TRBV7-2	TRBD1	TRBJ1-6	CASSFVGGQGAAYNSPLHF	TGTGCCAGCAGCTTTGTTGGAGGACAGGGTGCCGCCTATAATTCACCCCTCCACTTT
few	TRBV5-6	TRBD1	TRBJ1-1	CASSKGTGFRTEAFF	TGTGCCAGCAGCAAGGGGACAGGGTTTCGCACTGAAGCTTTCTTT
-	TRBV6-5	TRBD1	TRBJ1-3	CASSLSQGAGNTIYF	TGTGCCAGCAGCCTCTCACAGGGGGCTGGAAACACCATATATTTT
-	TRBV20-1	-	TRBJ1-1	CSSGFNTEAFF	TGCAGTTCAGGATTCAACACTGAAGCTTTCTTT
many	TRBV29-1	TRBD2	TRBJ2-5	CSVIVSGGGETQYF	TGCAGCGTTATCGTTAGCGGGGGCGGGGAGACCCAGTACTTC
-	TRBV6-1	TRBD2	TRBJ2-1	CASSEAPGLAGVDNEQFF	TGTGCCAGCAGTGAAGCACCGGGACTAGCGGGGGTCGACAATGAGCAGTTCTTC
-	TRBV3-1/TRBV3-2	-	TRBJ1-4	CASRDAGVTEKLFF	TGTGCCAGCCGGGACGCGGGGGTGACTGAAAAACTGTTTTTT
-	TRBV7-2	TRBD1	TRBJ2-7	CASSLETGGYEQYF	TGTGCCAGCAGCTTAGAGACAGGGGGGTACGAGCAGTACTTC
-	TRBV19	-	TRBJ1-6	CASSRGGPNRNSPLHF	TGTGCCAGTAGTAGGGGGGGGCCAAATAGGAATTCACCCCTCCACTTT
-	TRBV19	-	TRBJ1-6	CASSIGSGVVYNSPLHF	TGTGCCAGTAGTATAGGGTCAGGGGTCGTCTATAATTCACCCCTCCACTTT
once	TRBV5-1	-	TRBJ1-1	CASSFVSMNTEAFF	TGCGCCAGCAGCTTCGTCAGTATGAACACTGAAGCTTTCTTT
-	TRBV2	TRBD1	TRBJ1-5	CASRRQGNQLQHF	TGTGCCAGCAGAAGACAGGGGAATCAGCTCCAGCATTTT
-	TRBV19	TRBD1	TRBJ1-3	CASSRTGSGNTIYF	TGTGCCAGTAGTCGGACAGGCTCTGGAAACACCATATATTTT
once	TRBV6-6	-	TRBJ1-5	CASMDNNQPQHF	TGTGCCAGCATGGACAACAATCAGCCCCAGCATTTT
once	TRBV7-9	-	TRBJ1-6	CASSLGANYNSPLHF	TGTGCCAGCAGCTTAGGGGCTAACTATAATTCACCCCTCCACTTT
-	TRBV10-3	-	TRBJ1-3	CAISESRGSNTIYF	TGTGCCATCAGTGAGTCGCGGGGGTCAAACACCATATATTTT